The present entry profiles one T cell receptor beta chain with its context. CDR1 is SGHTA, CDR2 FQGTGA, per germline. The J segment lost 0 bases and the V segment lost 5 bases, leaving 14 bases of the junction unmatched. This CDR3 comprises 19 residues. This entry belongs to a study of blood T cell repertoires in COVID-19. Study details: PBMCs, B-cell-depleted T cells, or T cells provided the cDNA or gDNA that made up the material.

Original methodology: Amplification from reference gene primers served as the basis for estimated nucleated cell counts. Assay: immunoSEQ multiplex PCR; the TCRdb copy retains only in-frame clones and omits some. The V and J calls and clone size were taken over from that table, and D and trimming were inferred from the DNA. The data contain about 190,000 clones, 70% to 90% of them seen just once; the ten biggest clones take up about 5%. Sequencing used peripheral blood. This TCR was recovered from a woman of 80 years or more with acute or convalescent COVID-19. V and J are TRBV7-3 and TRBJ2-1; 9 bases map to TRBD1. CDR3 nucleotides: TGTGCCAGCAGCGCAACAGGGGGCCCATTTTCGAGCTCCTACAATGAGCAGTTCTTC. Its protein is CASSATGGPFSSSYNEQFF.